A single sample is the source of the 2 T cell receptor beta chains below, sequenced in a study of CD4 T cells in relation to SARS-CoV-2 and coronaviruses. Repertoires were generated with immunoSEQ multiplex PCR, while TCRdb's copy carries only in-frame clones and drops some. There are tens of thousands of clones in the sample; around four fifths occur only once, and over 20% lies in the top ten. These TCRs are of unknown antigen specificity. The sequencing input was memory CD4+ T cells from PBMCs, cultured in vitro. The receptors originated from an adult with COVID-19.

V and J are TRBV5-4 and TRBJ1-1, with TRBD1 as a possible D gene (5 bases). Between the trimmed V and J ends, which lost 0 bases and 6 bases, there was a span of 21 bases. Germline loops: CDR1 SGHNT, CDR2 YYREEE (reference sequence). The CDR3 sequence is 17 residues long. CDR3 coding DNA: TGTGCCAGCAGCTTGGGTATCGATACAGGCAGGAATTCTGAAGCTTTCTTT. Translating it yields CASSLGIDTGRNSEAFF.

This clone was recorded a few times. The CDR3 nucleotides are TGTGCCAGCAGTGACAATAGACCGGACGTGTGGCCCCAGCATTTT. Its protein is CASSDNRPDVWPQHF. The chain has TRBV6-2 or TRBV6-3 and TRBJ1-5; D gene ambiguous. Germline CDR1 MNHEY, CDR2 SVGEGT. This CDR3 spans 15 amino acids. V gave up 5 bases and J gave up 9 bases, with 20 bases separating them.